One T cell receptor beta chain is described in this entry. The antigen remains unidentified. This sample stems from a study of cytomegalovirus exposure and HLA in healthy donors. Study-wide findings and caveats: Reports showed the classifier diagnosing cytomegalovirus status with high specificity and sensitivity. Specific recognition of CMV antigens was confirmed in vitro for a few chains (all CMV-associated). A subsequent analysis found that TCR clusters from the first cohort also tended to co-occur in the approximately 120 validation repertoires, with about 94% of cluster scores above 0. Most TCR sequences showed up rarely, but some public TCRs showed up in many donors.

The method was immunoSEQ multiplex PCR; TCRdb's version includes in-frame clones alone and lacks a portion of them. Among 90,000 to 120,000 clones listed, roughly 95% were seen once. Trimming cost V 6 bases and J 4 bases, with 15 bases left between them. Looked up from germline, CDR1 is MNHNY and CDR2 is SVGAGI (reference sequence). The CDR3 sequence is 14 residues long. The source is a woman aged 18-30 years in good health and CMV-seronegative. The chain is built from TRBV6-6 and TRBJ1-2; TRBD1 might be the D (6 bases). The source material was PBMCs. The CDR3 nucleotides are TGTGCCAGCAGGGTACAGGGTAGGAGCTATGGCTACACCTTC. Protein product: CASRVQGRSYGYTF.